Below are 3 T cell receptor beta chains sequenced from a single sample in a study of T-cell reconstitution after alpha-beta-depleted transplantation in children. Unique molecular identifiers were incorporated into the prepared TCRbeta library. Each CDR3 protein is one row after TCRdb ran MiXCR on the PCR reads. The data contain about 210,000 distinct CDR3 sequences, roughly 18% of them singletons. The specimen comprised PBMCs, mostly from graft donor cells, sampled 360 days after TCRalphabeta/CD19-depleted stem cell transplant. These receptors all come from a male patient between 2 and 15 years old who had a stem cell transplant for acute lymphoblastic leukemia, so the T cells may come from the graft donor.

The gene calls are TRBV15 and TRBJ2-3; D is undetermined. CDR3 length equals 14 residues. Germline V gene sequence: CDR1 LNHNV, CDR2 YYDKDF (reference sequence). V was cut by 0 bases and J by 4 bases, with 8 bases left in between. The CDR3 here is CATSRDMTADTQYF. The CDR3, as DNA: TGTGCCACCAGCAGAGATATGACGGCAGATACGCAGTATTTT.

The rearrangement joins TRBV12-3 or TRBV12-4 to TRBJ1-5; 8 nucleotides line up with TRBD1. V lost 4 bases to trimming and J lost 2 bases; unmatched junction nucleotides: 10. CDR3 length: 17 residues. CDR3: CASSSSRDRFGNQPQHF. CDR3 coding DNA: TGTGCCAGCAGTTCGTCCCGGGACAGGTTTGGCAATCAGCCCCAGCATTTT.

The rearrangement joins TRBV4-1 to TRBJ1-6; D is unclear. Germline-derived CDR1 and CDR2 are MGHRA and YSYEKL. V dropped 6 bases and J dropped 6 bases, with 21 bases sitting between them. This CDR3 contains 17 residues. The chain's CDR3 is CASRLAQPRLGNSPLHF. CDR3 in DNA: TGCGCCAGCAGACTGGCCCAACCTAGATTGGGTAATTCACCCCTCCACTTT.